This TCR beta chain was documented in a study of T cells after yellow fever vaccination. Overall study findings and caveats: Post-booster reappearance was seen for most primary-vaccination clones (just under 97% CD4, 80% to 90% CD8). Peaking on day 5 versus 15, the secondary response was faster but weaker.

This clonotype was picked up a small number of times. Its antigen is unknown. Per germline, CDR1 MNHNY and CDR2 SVGAGI (reference sequence). V lost 2 bases and J 3 bases, leaving 10 bases between the germline ends. This CDR3 contains 14 residues. By 5'RACE template switching, TCR cDNA was produced, with a universal primer site and UMIs added in the process. TCRdb re-derived calls from the 5' RACE reads in MiXCR, one entry per CDR3 protein. The profile covers 350,000 to 550,000 distinct CDR3 sequences, with 18% appearing a single time and 18% taken by the ten largest. The chain recombines TRBV6-6 with TRBJ1-2; maybe TRBD1 (5 bases). The TCR comes from a man between 18 and 29 years old who received the YFV17D yellow fever vaccine. Sequenced material: PBMCs, taken before the yellow fever booster vaccination. The CDR3 is CASSYGTSDYGYTF. The DNA of the CDR3 is TGTGCCAGCAGTTACGGGACGTCAGACTATGGCTACACCTTC.